This T cell receptor beta chain was recorded in a study of CD8 T cells in Susac syndrome. It was with random hexamers that roughly 0.45 to 1 ug RNA was reverse transcribed. A multiplex approach, immunoSEQ multiplex PCR, amplified TCR beta CDR3 across 54 Vbeta and 13 Jbeta. TCRdb recomputed calls from the immunoSEQ multiplex PCR reads with MiXCR, one row per CDR3 protein. The data contain tens of thousands of distinct CDR3 sequences, 90% to 95% of them singletons. The CDR3 covers 14 residues. The ends were cut back, 2 bases at V and 6 bases at J, with 11 bases in the middle. Germline CDR1 is SGDLS and CDR2 is YYNGEE.

This rearrangement joins TRBV9 to TRBJ2-2; D unresolved. Sequencing used CD8+ T cells from PBMCs. The receptor comes from a human donor in good health. CDR3 in amino acids: CASSVENMAGELFF. The CDR3 bases are TGTGCCAGCAGCGTTGAAAATATGGCCGGGGAGCTGTTTTTT.